The 5 T cell receptor beta chains reported below all come from one sample, sequenced in a study of beta chain features in type 1 diabetes. All of the isolated RNA was reverse transcribed, so expressed TCRB transcripts were sequenced. Method: immunoSEQ multiplex PCR; TCRdb's copy keeps in-frame clones and lacks some. The sample has hundreds of thousands of clones, approximately 14% seen once. The sequencing sample was made of central memory CD4+ T cells from blood. These receptors all stem from a man aged 25-45 years in good health.

In this sample, this clone turned up a few times. The V and J genes are TRBV7-6 and TRBJ1-3; 9 nucleotides align to TRBD1. The V gene end was trimmed by 5 bases and the J gene end by 3 bases; junction bases not matched to a gene: 8. This CDR3 is built from 16 residues. Germline lookup yields CDR1 SGHVS and CDR2 FNYEAQ. This CDR3 is CASSGGGQGYGNTIYF. In DNA, the CDR3 is TGTGCCAGCAGCGGAGGGGGACAGGGATATGGAAACACCATATATTTT.

This chain links TRBV9 with TRBJ2-7; TRBD2 agrees at 12 bases. CDR1 and CDR2 (germline): SGDLS, YYNGEE. The CDR3 is 16 amino acids. The trim removed 0 bases at V and 5 bases at J, leaving 6 bases unmatched. The CDR3 DNA sequence: TGTGCCAGCAGCGTAGTTCCGACTAGCGGGGGTAACGAGCAGTACTTC. It specifies CASSVVPTSGGNEQYF.

Worth noting for this clone: This specimen includes other DNA sequences encoding the same CDR3. J is TRBJ2-2 and V is TRBV29-1; 7 nucleotides agree with TRBD2. Germline CDR1 reads SQVTM; CDR2 reads ANQGSEA. The CDR3 runs 13 residues. The ends lost 3 bases at V and 4 bases at J; junction bases unmatched: 2. Written as DNA, the CDR3 is TGCAGCGTTGATAGCGGGTTCACCGGGGAGCTGTTTTTT. As protein: CSVDSGFTGELFF.

This clone was counted only a few times. V and J are TRBV30 and TRBJ1-1; D is possibly TRBD1 (6 bases). The germline V gene has CDR1 GTSNPN and CDR2 SVGIG (reference sequence). V dropped 1 base and J dropped 11 bases, with 17 bases sitting between them. This CDR3 has 13 amino acids. The CDR3 DNA reads as TGTGCCTGGAGTGCACCTCCCATTCAGGGGGCTTTCTTT. Translation gives CAWSAPPIQGAFF.

The rearrangement uses TRBV7-6 and TRBJ1-6; D is possibly TRBD1 (5 bases). Germline CDR1 is SGHVS and CDR2 is FNYEAQ. Between the trimmed V and J ends, which lost 2 bases and 9 bases, there was a span of 11 bases. This CDR3 has 14 amino acids. The CDR3 DNA sequence: TGTGCCAGCAGCTTATTGGGGACCAGTTCACCCCTCCACTTT. Amino acids: CASSLLGTSSPLHF.